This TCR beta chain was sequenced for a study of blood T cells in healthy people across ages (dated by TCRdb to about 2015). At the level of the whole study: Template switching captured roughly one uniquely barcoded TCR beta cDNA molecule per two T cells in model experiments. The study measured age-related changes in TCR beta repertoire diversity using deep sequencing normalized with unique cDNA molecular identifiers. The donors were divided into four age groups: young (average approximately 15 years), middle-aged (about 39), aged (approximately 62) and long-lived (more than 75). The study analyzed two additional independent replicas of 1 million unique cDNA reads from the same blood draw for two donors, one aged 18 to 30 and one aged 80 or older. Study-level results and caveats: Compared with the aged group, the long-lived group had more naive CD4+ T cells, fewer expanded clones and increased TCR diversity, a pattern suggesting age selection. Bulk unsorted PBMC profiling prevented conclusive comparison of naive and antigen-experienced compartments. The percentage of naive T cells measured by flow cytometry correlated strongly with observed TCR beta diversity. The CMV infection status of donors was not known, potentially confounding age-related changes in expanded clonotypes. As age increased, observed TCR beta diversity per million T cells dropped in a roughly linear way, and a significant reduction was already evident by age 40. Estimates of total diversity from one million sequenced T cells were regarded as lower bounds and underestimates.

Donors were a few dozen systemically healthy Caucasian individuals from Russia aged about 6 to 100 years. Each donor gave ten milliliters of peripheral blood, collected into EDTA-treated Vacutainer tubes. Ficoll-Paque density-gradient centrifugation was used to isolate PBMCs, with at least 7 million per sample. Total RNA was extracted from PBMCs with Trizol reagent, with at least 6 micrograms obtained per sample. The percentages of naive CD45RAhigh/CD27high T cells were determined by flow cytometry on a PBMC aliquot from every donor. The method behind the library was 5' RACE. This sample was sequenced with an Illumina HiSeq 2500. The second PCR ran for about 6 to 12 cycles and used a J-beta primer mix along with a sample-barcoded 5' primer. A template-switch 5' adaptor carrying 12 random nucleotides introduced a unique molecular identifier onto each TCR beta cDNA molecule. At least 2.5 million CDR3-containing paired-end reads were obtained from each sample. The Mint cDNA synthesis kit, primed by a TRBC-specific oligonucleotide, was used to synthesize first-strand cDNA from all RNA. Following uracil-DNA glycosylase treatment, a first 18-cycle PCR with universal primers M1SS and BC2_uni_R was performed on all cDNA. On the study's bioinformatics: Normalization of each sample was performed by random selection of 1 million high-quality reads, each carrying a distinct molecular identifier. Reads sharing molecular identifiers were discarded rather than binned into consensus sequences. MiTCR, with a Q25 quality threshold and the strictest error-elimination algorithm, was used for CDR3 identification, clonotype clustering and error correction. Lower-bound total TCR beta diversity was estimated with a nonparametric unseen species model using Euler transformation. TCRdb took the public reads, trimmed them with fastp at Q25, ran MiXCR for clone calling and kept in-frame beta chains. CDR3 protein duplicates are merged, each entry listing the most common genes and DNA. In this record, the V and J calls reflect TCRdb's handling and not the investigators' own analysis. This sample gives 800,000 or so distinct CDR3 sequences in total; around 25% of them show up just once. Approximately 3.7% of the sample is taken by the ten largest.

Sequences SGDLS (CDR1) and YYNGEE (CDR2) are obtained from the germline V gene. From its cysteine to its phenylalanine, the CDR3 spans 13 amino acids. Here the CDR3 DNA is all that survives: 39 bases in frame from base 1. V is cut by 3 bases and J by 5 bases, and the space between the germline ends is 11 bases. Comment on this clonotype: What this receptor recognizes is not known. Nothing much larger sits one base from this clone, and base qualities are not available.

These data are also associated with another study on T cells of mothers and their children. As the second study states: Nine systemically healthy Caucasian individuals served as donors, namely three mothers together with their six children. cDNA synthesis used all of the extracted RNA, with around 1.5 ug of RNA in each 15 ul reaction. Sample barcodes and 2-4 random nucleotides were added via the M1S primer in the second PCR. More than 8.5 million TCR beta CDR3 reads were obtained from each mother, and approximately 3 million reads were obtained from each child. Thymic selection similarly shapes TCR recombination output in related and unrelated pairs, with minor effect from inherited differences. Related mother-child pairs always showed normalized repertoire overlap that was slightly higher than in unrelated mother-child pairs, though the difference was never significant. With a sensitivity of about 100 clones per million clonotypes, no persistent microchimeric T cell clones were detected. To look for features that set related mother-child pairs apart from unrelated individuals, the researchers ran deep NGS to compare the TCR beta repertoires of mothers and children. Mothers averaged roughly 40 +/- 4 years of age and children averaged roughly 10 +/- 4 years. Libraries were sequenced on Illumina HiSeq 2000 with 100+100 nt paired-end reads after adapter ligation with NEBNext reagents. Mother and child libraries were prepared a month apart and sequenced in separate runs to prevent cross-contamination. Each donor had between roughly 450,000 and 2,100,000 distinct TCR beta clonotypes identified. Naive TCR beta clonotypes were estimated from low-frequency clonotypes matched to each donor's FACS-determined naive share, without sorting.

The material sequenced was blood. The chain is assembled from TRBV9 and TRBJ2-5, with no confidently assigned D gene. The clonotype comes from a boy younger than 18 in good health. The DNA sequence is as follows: TGTGCCAGCAGCGGCGACGATGGGGAGACCCAGTACTTC. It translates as CASSGDDGETQYF.